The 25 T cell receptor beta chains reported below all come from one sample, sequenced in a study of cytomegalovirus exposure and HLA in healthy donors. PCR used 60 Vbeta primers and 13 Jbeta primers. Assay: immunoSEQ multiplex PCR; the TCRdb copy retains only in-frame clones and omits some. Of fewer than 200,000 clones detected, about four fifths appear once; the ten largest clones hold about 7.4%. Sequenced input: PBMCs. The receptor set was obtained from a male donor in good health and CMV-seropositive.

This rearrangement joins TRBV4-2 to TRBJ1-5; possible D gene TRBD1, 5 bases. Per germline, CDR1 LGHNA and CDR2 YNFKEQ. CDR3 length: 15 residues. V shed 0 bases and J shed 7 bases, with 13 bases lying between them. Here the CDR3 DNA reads TGTGCCAGCAGCCAAGATCGGCAGGGAAACCAGCCCCAGCATTTT. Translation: CASSQDRQGNQPQHF.

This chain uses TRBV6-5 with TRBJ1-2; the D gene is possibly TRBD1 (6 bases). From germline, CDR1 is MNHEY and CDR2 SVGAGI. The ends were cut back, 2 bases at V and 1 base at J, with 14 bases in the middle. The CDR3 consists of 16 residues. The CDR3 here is CASSYTPGALNYGYTF. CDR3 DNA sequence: TGTGCCAGCAGTTACACCCCAGGGGCCCTTAACTATGGCTACACCTTC.

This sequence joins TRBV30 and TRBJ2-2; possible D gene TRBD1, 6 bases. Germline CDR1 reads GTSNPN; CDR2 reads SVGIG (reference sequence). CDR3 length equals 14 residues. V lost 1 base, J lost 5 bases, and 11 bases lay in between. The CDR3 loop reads CAWSGGLGTGELFF. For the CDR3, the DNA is TGTGCCTGGAGTGGGGGGCTGGGGACCGGGGAGCTGTTTTTT.

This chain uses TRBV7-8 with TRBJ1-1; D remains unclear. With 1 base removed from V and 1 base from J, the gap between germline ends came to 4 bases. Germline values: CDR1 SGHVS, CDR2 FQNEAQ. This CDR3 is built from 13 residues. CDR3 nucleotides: TGTGCCAGCAGCTTAGACAGGAACACTGAAGCTTTCTTT. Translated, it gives CASSLDRNTEAFF. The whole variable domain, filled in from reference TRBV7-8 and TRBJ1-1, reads GAGVSQSPRYKVAKRGQDVALRCDPISGHVSLFWYQQALGQGPEFLTYFQNEAQLDKSGLPSDRFFAERPEGSVSTLKIQRTQQEDSAVYLCASSLDRNTEAFFGQGTRLTVV.

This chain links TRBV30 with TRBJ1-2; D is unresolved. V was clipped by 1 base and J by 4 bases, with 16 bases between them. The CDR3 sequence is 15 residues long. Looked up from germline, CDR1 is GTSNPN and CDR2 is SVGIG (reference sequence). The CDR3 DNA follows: TGTGCCTGGAGTGCCGTTAATTTACAACCCTATGGCTACACCTTC. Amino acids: CAWSAVNLQPYGYTF.

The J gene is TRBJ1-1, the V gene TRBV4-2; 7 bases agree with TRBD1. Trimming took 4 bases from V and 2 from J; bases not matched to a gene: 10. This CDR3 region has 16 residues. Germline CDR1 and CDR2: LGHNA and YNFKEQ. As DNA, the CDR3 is TGTGCCAGCAGCCCTCACCCGGGACAGACAAACACTGAAGCTTTCTTT. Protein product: CASSPHPGQTNTEAFF.

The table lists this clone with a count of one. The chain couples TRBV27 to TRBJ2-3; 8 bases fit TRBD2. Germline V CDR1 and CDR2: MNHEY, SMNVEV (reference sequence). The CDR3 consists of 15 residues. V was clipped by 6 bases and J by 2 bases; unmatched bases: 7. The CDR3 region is CASSGRGPPTDTQYF. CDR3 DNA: TGTGCCAGCAGCGGGAGGGGTCCCCCCACAGATACGCAGTATTTT.

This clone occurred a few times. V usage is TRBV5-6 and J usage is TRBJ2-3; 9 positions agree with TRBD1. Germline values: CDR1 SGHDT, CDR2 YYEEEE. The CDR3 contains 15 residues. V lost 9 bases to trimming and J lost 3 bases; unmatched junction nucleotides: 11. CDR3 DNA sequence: TGTGCCAAACCCCCCGGGACAGGGAAGACAGATACGCAGTATTTT. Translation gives CAKPPGTGKTDTQYF.

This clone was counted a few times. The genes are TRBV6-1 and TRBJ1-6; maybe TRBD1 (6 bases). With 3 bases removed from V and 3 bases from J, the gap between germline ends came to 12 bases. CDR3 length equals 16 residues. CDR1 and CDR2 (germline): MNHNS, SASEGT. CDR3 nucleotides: TGTGCCAGCAGTGACAAGGGGGGGAACTATAATTCACCCCTCCACTTT. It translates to CASSDKGGNYNSPLHF.

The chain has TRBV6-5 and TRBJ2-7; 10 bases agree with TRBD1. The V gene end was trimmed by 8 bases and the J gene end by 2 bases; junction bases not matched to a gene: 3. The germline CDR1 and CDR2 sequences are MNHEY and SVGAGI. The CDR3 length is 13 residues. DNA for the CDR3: TGTGCCAGCCGGGACAGGGGAACCTACGAGCAGTACTTC. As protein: CASRDRGTYEQYF.

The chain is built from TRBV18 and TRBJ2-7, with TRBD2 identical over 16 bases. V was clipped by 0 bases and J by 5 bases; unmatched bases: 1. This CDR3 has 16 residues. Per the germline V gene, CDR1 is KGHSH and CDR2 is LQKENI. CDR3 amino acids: CASSPPGLAGGDEQYF. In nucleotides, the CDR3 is TGTGCCAGCTCACCACCGGGACTAGCGGGGGGGGACGAGCAGTACTTC.

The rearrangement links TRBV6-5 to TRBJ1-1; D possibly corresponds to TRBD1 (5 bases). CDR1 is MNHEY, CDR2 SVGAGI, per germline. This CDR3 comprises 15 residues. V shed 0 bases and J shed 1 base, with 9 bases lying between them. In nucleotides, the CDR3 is TGTGCCAGCAGTTACTCGAGCGGGGGGAACACTGAAGCTTTCTTT. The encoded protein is CASSYSSGGNTEAFF.

In nucleotides, the CDR3 is TGTGCCAGCAGCTTTGAGCAGGGGTACTATGGCTACACCTTC. This translates into CASSFEQGYYGYTF. The V gene is TRBV5-4, the J gene TRBJ1-2; a possible D gene is TRBD1 (6 bases). Trimming stripped 2 bases from V and 3 bases from J, with 11 bases between. This CDR3 has 14 residues. Looked up from germline, CDR1 is SGHNT and CDR2 is YYREEE (reference sequence). Full variable domain (missing parts from reference TRBV5-4 and TRBJ1-2): ETGVTQSPTHLIKTRGQQVTLRCSSQSGHNTVSWYQQALGQGPQFIFQYYREEENGRGNFPPRFSGLQFPNYSSELNVNALELDDSALYLCASSFEQGYYGYTFGSGTRLTVV.

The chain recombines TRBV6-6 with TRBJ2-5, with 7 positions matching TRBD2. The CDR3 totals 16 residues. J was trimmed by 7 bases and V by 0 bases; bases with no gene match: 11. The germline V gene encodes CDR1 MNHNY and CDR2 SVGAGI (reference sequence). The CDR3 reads CASSYSTASGVGTQYF. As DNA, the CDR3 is TGTGCCAGCAGTTACTCGACGGCTAGCGGCGTAGGGACCCAGTACTTC.

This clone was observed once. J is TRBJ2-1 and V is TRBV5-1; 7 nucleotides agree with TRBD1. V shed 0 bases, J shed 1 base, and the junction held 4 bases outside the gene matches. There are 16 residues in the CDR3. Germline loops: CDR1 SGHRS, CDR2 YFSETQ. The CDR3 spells CASSLGRGFSYNEQFF. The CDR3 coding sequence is TGCGCCAGCAGCTTGGGCAGGGGGTTTTCCTACAATGAGCAGTTCTTC.

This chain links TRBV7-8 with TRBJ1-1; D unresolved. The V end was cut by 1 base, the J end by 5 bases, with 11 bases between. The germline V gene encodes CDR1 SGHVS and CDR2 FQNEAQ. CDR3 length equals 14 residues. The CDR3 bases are TGTGCCAGCAGCTTAGAGCCCGTTTGGACTGAAGCTTTCTTT. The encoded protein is CASSLEPVWTEAFF.

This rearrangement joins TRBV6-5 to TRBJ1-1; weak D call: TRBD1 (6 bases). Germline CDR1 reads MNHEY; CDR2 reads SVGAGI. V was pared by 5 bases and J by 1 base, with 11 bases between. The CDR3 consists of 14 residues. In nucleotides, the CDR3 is TGTGCCAGCAGTCCCAGGGGCCGGAACACTGAAGCTTTCTTT. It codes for CASSPRGRNTEAFF.

The CDR3, as DNA: TGTGCCAGCAGCTTAAGAGGGGGGGCGCCGGGGAAATATGGCTACACCTTC. Encoded protein: CASSLRGGAPGKYGYTF. The genes are TRBV7-3 and TRBJ1-2; D is perhaps TRBD1 (6 bases). In germline, CDR1 is SGHTA, CDR2 FQGTGA. The CDR3 length is 17 residues. The V and J ends lost 1 base and 5 bases respectively, with 20 bases between them.

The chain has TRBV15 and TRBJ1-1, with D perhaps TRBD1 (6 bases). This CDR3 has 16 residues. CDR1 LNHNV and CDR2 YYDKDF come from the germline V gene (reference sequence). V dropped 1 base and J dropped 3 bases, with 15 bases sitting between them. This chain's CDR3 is CATSRASNPGDTEAFF. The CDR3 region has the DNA TGTGCCACCAGCAGAGCCAGTAACCCAGGGGACACTGAAGCTTTCTTT.

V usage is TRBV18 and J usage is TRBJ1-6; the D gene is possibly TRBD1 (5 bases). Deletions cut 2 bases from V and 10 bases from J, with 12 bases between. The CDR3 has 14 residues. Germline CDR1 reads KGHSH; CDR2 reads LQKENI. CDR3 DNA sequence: TGTGCCAGCTCACCAAATCCGGAGGGGTCACCCCTCCACTTT. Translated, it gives CASSPNPEGSPLHF.

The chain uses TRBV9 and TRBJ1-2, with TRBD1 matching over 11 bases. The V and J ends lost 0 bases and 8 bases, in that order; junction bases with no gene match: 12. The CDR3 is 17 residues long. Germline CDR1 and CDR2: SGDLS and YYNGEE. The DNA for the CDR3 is TGTGCCAGCAGCGTAGATTGGACAGGGGGCCTCTCGGGCGGCTACACCTTC. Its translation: CASSVDWTGGLSGGYTF.

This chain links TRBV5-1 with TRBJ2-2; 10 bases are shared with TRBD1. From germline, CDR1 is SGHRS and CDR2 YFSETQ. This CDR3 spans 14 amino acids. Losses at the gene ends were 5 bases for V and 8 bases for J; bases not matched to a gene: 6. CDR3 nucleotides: TGCGCCAGCAGTCGGGACAGGGGAAGTGGGGAGCTGTTTTTT. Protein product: CASSRDRGSGELFF.

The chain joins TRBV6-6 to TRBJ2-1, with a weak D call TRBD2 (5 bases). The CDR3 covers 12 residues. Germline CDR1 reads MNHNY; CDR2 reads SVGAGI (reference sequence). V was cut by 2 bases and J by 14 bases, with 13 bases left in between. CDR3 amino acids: CASSYTLGVKFF. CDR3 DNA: TGTGCCAGCAGTTACACTCTCGGGGTGAAGTTCTTC.

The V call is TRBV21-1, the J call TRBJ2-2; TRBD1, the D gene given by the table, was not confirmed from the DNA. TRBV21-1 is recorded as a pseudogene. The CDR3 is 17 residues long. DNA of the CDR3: TGTGCCAGCAGCAAAGGGGGGACAGGGGCTAACGGCGGGGAGCTGTTTTTT. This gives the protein CASSKGGTGANGGELFF.

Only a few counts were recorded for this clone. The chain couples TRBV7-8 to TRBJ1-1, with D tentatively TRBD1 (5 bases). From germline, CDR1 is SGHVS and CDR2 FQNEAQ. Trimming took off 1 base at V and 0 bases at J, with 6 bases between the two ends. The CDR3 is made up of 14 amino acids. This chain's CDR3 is CASSLGQLNTEAFF. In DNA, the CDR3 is TGTGCCAGCAGCTTAGGACAGCTGAACACTGAAGCTTTCTTT.